This TCR beta chain comes out of a study of CD8 T cells in Susac syndrome (dated by TCRdb to about 2019). About the investigation overall: The study used repertoire sequencing to test whether antigen drove CD8+ T cell activation and differentiation in Susac syndrome. Clonality of the CD8+ T cell repertoire was compared between around eleven healthy donors, 14 Susac syndrome patients and under 16 multiple sclerosis patients. What the work shows at the level of the full study, not this receptor alone: The number of individuals in the TCR sequencing and HLA analysis was acknowledged as relatively small.

Measured from the cysteine to the phenylalanine, the CDR3 is 15 residues long. The entry retains the CDR3 DNA only, 45 bases that are in frame from base 1. Between the V and J ends, shortened by 1 base and 0 bases respectively, the junction contains 8 bases. From a lookup of the germline V gene (reference sequence), CDR1 and CDR2 are MNHEY and SMNVEV. About this clonotype itself: It has no known antigen specificity. It has no much larger one-base neighbor in the sample; base qualities were not kept.

RNA was extracted using the RNeasy kit, and roughly 0.5 to 1 microgram was reverse transcribed with random hexamers. TCR beta CDR3 regions were amplified with the immunoSEQ multiplex PCR assay covering 54 Vbeta and 13 Jbeta segments. PCR amplification bias was corrected using a synthetic template baseline for primer optimization and computational correction. As for the authors' bioinformatics: Only productive sequences were kept, with reads annotated to V, D and J genes according to IMGT and analyzed in immunoSEQ Analyzer. Clonality was computed as one minus Shannon entropy normalized by log2 of the number of productive unique sequences. Public and private clones were assessed among the 100 most prevalent clones of each patient and control. A clone was defined as Susac-specific if it was absent from the healthy and MS cohorts, from roughly 1,000 published viral clones and from other ImmuneACCESS disease sequences. The public reads were reprocessed in TCRdb via fastp at Q25 and MiXCR, keeping in-frame beta chains. Each entry is one CDR3 protein sequence, shown with its most common DNA and genes. For this entry, the V and J calls and clone size follow TCRdb and not the study's own pipeline. A total of about 300,000 distinct CDR3 sequences appear in this sample, 75% to 90% of them only once. Under 0.2% of the sample belongs to the ten largest clones.

Peripheral blood CD8+ and CD4+ T cells from healthy donors, Susac syndrome patients and multiple sclerosis patients were profiled using high-throughput TCR beta sequencing. The multiple sclerosis controls were treatment-naive patients whose relapsing-remitting disease, either stable or active, fulfilled the revised McDonald criteria. Bulk CD8+ and CD4+ T cells were purified by magnetic negative isolation, whereas CD8+ TEMRA cells were enriched by FACS. Blood was collected in EDTA tubes and processed within 24 hours, with PBMCs isolated through density gradient centrifugation. PBMCs destined for TCR sequencing were cryopreserved in liquid nitrogen and later thawed in a 37 °C water bath. The sorted or isolated CD4+, CD8+ and CD8+ TEMRA cells had a purity of 90% or higher.

The rearranged segments are TRBV27 and TRBJ2-3; the D gene assignment is ambiguous. What was sequenced was CD8+ T cells from PBMCs. The clonotype originates from a human donor with multiple sclerosis. For the CDR3, the sequence is CASSLFLGSTDTQYF. The sequenced DNA: TGTGCCAGCAGTTTATTCCTAGGGAGCACAGATACGCAGTATTTT.